What follows is one TCR beta chain and its context. Its antigen is unidentified. PCR employed 60 Vbeta and 13 Jbeta primers. The table came from immunoSEQ multiplex PCR; TCRdb's copy has only in-frame clones and leaves some out. The sample contains roughly 150,000 clones, under 70% of which appear only once. CDR3 length: 15 amino acids. Germline CDR1 and CDR2: MNHNS and SASEGT. V gave up 3 bases and J gave up 5 bases, with 14 bases separating them. These data originate in a study of cytomegalovirus exposure and HLA in healthy donors. Study at large: Roughly 80 million unique TCRs from HLA-typed donors made up an early data release.

Study outcomes and limitations: In an earlier analysis, most TCR beta V segments were productive about 87% or about 30% of the time. Reportedly, HLA-A and HLA-B alleles of most subjects were accurately predicted from TCR beta. While the bulk of TCR sequences proved rare, some public TCRs turned up in many donors.

This rearrangement joins TRBV6-1 to TRBJ2-1, with D possibly TRBD2 on 6 matching bases. The TCR was taken from a man aged 30 to 45 in good health and CMV-seropositive. Sequencing was carried out using PBMCs. The chain's CDR3 is CASSDGSGAHNEQFF. The CDR3 DNA reads TGTGCCAGCAGTGATGGGTCGGGAGCGCACAATGAGCAGTTCTTC.